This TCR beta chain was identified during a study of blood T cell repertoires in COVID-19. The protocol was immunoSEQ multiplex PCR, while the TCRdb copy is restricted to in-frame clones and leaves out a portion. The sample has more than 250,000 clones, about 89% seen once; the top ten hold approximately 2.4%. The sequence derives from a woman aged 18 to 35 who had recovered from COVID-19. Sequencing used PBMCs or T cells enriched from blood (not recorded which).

Here the CDR3 reads CASSQQGREGYTF. The CDR3 nucleotides are TGTGCCAGCAGTCAACAGGGGAGAGAAGGCTACACCTTC. The gene calls are TRBV12-3 or TRBV12-4 and TRBJ1-2; 7 bases are shared with TRBD1. V shed 5 bases and J 8 bases; nucleotides not matched to a gene: 8. The CDR3 spans 13 residues.